Presented here are 7 T cell receptor beta chains from one specimen sequenced in a study of T cell responses to AZD1222 COVID-19 vaccine (TCRdb year 2021). The library was produced with the immunoSEQ multiplex PCR assay. What TCRdb holds here is the immuneACCESS table cut down to in-frame rearrangements. Part of the clones is not present; checked against another copy, under half of the missing clones reflect an unresolved V gene, and the others are unexplained. Across this sample there are 120,000 or so clones, with around 93% seen only once. The ten largest account for approximately 1% of the sample. In light of the paper, this sample's time point label describes: baseline before first vaccination. Sequences were derived from peripheral blood, sampled on day 0 of AZD1222 vaccination. All receptors derive from an adult in good health.

The chain has TRBV6-1 and TRBJ2-5; 9 positions match TRBD1. Germline loops: CDR1 MNHNS, CDR2 SASEGT. The CDR3 length is 16 residues. With 4 bases clipped from V and 0 bases from J, the junction kept 6 bases outside the gene matches. The CDR3 sequence: CASSVPGQGNQETQYF. The CDR3 region has the DNA TGTGCCAGCAGTGTCCCGGGACAGGGAAACCAAGAGACCCAGTACTTC.

This chain's CDR3 is CASSLGVLGVSSSYNSPLHF. CDR3 in DNA: TGTGCCAGCAGCTTAGGGGTCCTCGGGGTTTCGAGCTCCTATAATTCACCCCTCCACTTT. This rearrangement joins TRBV7-8 to TRBJ1-6; the D is unclear. This CDR3 comprises 20 residues. V was trimmed by 1 base and J by 0 bases, leaving 19 bases between them. Looked up from germline, CDR1 is SGHVS and CDR2 is FQNEAQ.

The gene calls are TRBV12-3 or TRBV12-4 and TRBJ1-1; D ambiguous. This CDR3 comprises 11 residues. V shed 8 bases and J shed 5 bases, with 9 bases lying between them. The CDR3 DNA is TGTGCCAGCTGCGCGGGGACTGAAGCTTTCTTT. Amino acids: CASCAGTEAFF.

The chain recombines TRBV19 with TRBJ2-5, with 7 bases identical to TRBD2. The CDR3 contains 13 residues. Trimming removed 6 bases from V and 6 bases from J; junction bases left unmatched: 7. CDR1 and CDR2 (germline): LNHDA, SQIVND (reference sequence). The CDR3 sequence is CASSLGGKQTQYF. The DNA of the CDR3 is TGTGCCAGTAGCCTGGGGGGGAAACAGACCCAGTACTTC.

This clone was counted once. This chain uses TRBV19 with TRBJ1-2; TRBD1 matches at 9 bases. Germline assignment: CDR1 LNHDA and CDR2 SQIVND (reference sequence). The CDR3 consists of 15 residues. V dropped 5 bases and J dropped 2; count of bases not matched to a gene: 6. The CDR3 region has the DNA TGTGCCAGTAGTTCCCGGGGACAGGGAAACTATGGCTACACCTTC. Protein product: CASSSRGQGNYGYTF.

This chain links TRBV7-9 with TRBJ2-3; TRBD2 might be the D (5 bases). The CDR3 extends over 15 amino acids. From germline, CDR1 is SEHNR and CDR2 FQNEAQ (reference sequence). Between the trimmed V and J ends, which lost 3 bases and 6 bases, there was a span of 16 bases. The CDR3 region is CASSFLGDRTDTQYF. DNA for the CDR3: TGTGCCAGCAGCTTTTTGGGAGATCGAACGGATACGCAGTATTTT.

The gene calls are TRBV10-3 and TRBJ2-1, with TRBD2 matching 8 bases. The ends lost 4 bases at V and 0 bases at J; junction bases unmatched: 5. This CDR3 is built from 16 residues. Germline V gene lookup returns CDR1 ENHRY and CDR2 SYGVKD. The CDR3: CAISGVTSGSYNEQFF. The DNA for the CDR3 is TGTGCCATCAGTGGAGTAACTAGCGGCTCCTACAATGAGCAGTTCTTC.